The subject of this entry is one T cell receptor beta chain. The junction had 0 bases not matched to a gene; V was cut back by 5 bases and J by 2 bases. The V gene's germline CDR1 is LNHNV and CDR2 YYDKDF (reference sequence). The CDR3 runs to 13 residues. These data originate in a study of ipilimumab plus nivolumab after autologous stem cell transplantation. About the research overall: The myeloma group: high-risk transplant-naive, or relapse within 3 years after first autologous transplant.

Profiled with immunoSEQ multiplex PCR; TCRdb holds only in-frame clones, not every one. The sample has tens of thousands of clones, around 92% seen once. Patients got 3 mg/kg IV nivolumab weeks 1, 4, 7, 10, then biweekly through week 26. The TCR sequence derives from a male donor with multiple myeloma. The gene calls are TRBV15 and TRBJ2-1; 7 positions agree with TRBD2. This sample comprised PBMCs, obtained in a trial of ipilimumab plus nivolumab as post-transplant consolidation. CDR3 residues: CATSGGAYNEQFF. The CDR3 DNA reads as TGTGCCACCAGCGGGGGGGCCTACAATGAGCAGTTCTTC.